One sample yielded the 15 T cell receptor beta chains listed below, sequenced in a study of blood T cell repertoires in COVID-19 (dated by TCRdb to the early 2020s). The library was prepared using the immunoSEQ multiplex PCR assay. In TCRdb, the immuneACCESS table is reduced to in-frame sequences with V and J assigned. These tables do not hold every clone; where another copy was compared, an unresolved V gene accounts for under half, and the others remain unexplained. Recorded for this sample are hundreds of thousands of clones; 75% to 90% of them occurred a single time. Together, the top ten hold 10% to 15% of the sample. Sequencing used peripheral blood. Every receptor here comes from an older woman with COVID-19, enrolled during active disease.

The V call is TRBV7-3, the J call TRBJ2-5, with 8 bases lining up with TRBD2. Unmatched junction bases numbered 6, after V lost 1 base and J lost 5 bases. Germline V gene lookup returns CDR1 SGHTA and CDR2 FQGTGA. This CDR3 comprises 15 residues. CDR3 amino acids: CASSLSGGLQETQYF. For the CDR3, the DNA is TGTGCCAGCAGCTTAAGCGGGGGGTTGCAGGAGACCCAGTACTTC.

This chain links TRBV19 with TRBJ1-5, with 7 positions matching TRBD1. The CDR3 is 14 amino acids. Losses at the gene ends were 6 bases for V and 5 bases for J; bases not matched to a gene: 7. Germline CDR1 is LNHDA and CDR2 is SQIVND (reference sequence). CDR3 nucleotides: TGTGCCAGTAGACGACAGGGAGGAGATCAGCCCCAGCATTTT. It specifies CASRRQGGDQPQHF.

In its sample, this clone was seen a few times. J is TRBJ2-7 and V is TRBV28; D gene ambiguous. There are 12 residues in the CDR3. Germline assignment: CDR1 MDHEN and CDR2 SYDVKM. V dropped 10 bases and J dropped 3 bases, with 13 bases sitting between them. The CDR3 DNA reads TGTGCCACCGAGAGTAGTGTCTACGAGCAGTACTTC. Amino acids: CATESSVYEQYF.

As for this clone: The same CDR3 also results from other DNA sequences found in this sample. CDR3 in amino acids: CASSFLNQPQHF. The CDR3 DNA follows: TGTGCCAGCAGTTTCTTAAATCAGCCCCAGCATTTT. The chain combines TRBV27 with TRBJ1-5; D is uncertain. CDR3 length equals 12 residues. V dropped 3 bases and J dropped 4 bases, with 4 bases sitting between them. CDR1 MNHEY and CDR2 SMNVEV come from the germline V gene (reference sequence).

Concerning this clone: A read error may account for a junction end that differs from germline. The chain uses TRBV9 and TRBJ1-2; 9 bases agree with TRBD1. The CDR3 sequence is 13 residues long. CDR1 is SGDLS, CDR2 YYNGEE, per germline. In DNA, the CDR3 is TGTGCCAGCAGCGCTAACCCCCGGGACAGGGCTTACTTC. This encodes CASSANPRDRAYF.

V and J are TRBV6-5 and TRBJ1-2; 10 bases match TRBD1. The CDR3 consists of 14 residues. The germline gives CDR1 MNHEY, CDR2 SVGAGI. Trimming removed 4 bases from V and 7 bases from J; junction bases left unmatched: 6. The CDR3 loop reads CASSSGQGERGYTF. As DNA, the CDR3 is TGTGCCAGCAGTTCCGGACAGGGGGAACGTGGCTACACCTTC.

The rearrangement joins TRBV6-5 to TRBJ1-1; D perhaps matches TRBD1 (6 bases). The germline V and J ends were trimmed by 7 bases and 1 base, with 13 bases remaining between them. The CDR3 extends over 14 amino acids. Germline V gene sequence: CDR1 MNHEY, CDR2 SVGAGI. CDR3 in amino acids: CASTQGQKNTEAFF. CDR3 bases: TGTGCCAGCACCCAGGGGCAGAAGAACACTGAAGCTTTCTTT.

The CDR3 DNA follows: TGTGCCAGCAGCTTTTCAGGGGGTCTGTACAATGAGCAGTTCTTC. Amino acids: CASSFSGGLYNEQFF. V and J are TRBV13 and TRBJ2-1; 7 bases fit TRBD1. The germline V gene encodes CDR1 PRHDT and CDR2 FYEKMQ (reference sequence). The CDR3 has 15 residues. V was pared by 3 bases and J by 4 bases, with 6 bases of the junction left unmatched.

V and J are TRBV12-5 and TRBJ1-6; TRBD1 might be the D (5 bases). This CDR3 contains 12 residues. Looked up from germline, CDR1 is LGHNT and CDR2 is FRNRAP. V lost 8 bases to trimming and J lost 7 bases, with 9 bases between them. DNA of the CDR3: TGTGCTAGTCTGGGGGGAAATTCACCCCTCCACTTT. This encodes CASLGGNSPLHF.

This clone was recorded once. The chain employs TRBV5-1 and TRBJ2-7, with 7 bases matching TRBD1. There are 14 residues in the CDR3. Trimming took 2 bases from V and 4 from J; bases not matched to a gene: 6. Germline lookup yields CDR1 SGHRS and CDR2 YFSETQ. The DNA of the CDR3 is TGCGCCAGCAGCTTCCCAGGGGGAAGTTACGAGCAGTACTTC. This encodes CASSFPGGSYEQYF.

This clone came up once. The gene calls are TRBV24-1 and TRBJ1-2, with D perhaps TRBD1 (5 bases). Germline-derived CDR1 and CDR2 are KGHDR and SFDVKD. CDR3 length equals 14 residues. V lost 2 bases and J lost 4, with 10 bases in between. The CDR3 is CATSDYRQFYGYTF. CDR3 bases: TGTGCCACCAGTGATTACCGACAGTTCTATGGCTACACCTTC.

The chain uses TRBV7-2 and TRBJ2-2; D uncertain. The CDR3 extends over 14 amino acids. The V gene's germline CDR1 is SGHTA and CDR2 FQGNSA. Trimming cost V 8 bases and J 0 bases, with 10 bases left between them. The CDR3 spells CASARAANTGELFF. The CDR3 DNA is TGTGCCAGCGCGAGAGCTGCGAACACCGGGGAGCTGTTTTTT.

The chain recombines TRBV28 with TRBJ2-7, with TRBD2 matching over 7 bases. The CDR3 has 13 residues. Germline-derived CDR1 and CDR2 are MDHEN and SYDVKM. Trimming cost V 4 bases and J 7 bases; bases outside gene matches: 7. DNA of the CDR3: TGTGCCAGCAGTTCCCTTGGACTAGAGGAGCAGTACTTC. Encoded protein: CASSSLGLEEQYF.

This rearrangement joins TRBV13 to TRBJ2-7; D is perhaps TRBD2 (6 bases). This CDR3 spans 14 amino acids. CDR1 PRHDT and CDR2 FYEKMQ come from the germline V gene (reference sequence). Trimming took 4 bases from V and 3 from J, leaving 13 bases between them. CDR3 loop: CASSWTTYNYEQYF. CDR3 sequence (DNA): TGTGCCAGCAGCTGGACTACTTACAACTACGAGCAGTACTTC. The complete variable domain, with remaining parts taken from reference TRBV13 and TRBJ2-7, reads AAGVIQSPRHLIKEKRETATLKCYPIPRHDTVYWYQQGPGQDPQFLISFYEKMQSDKGSIPDRFSAQQFSDYHSELNMSSLELGDSALYFCASSWTTYNYEQYFGPGTRLTVT.

The CDR3 protein is CASSPLRGSSTDTQYF. CDR3 nucleotide sequence: TGTGCCAGCAGTCCCTTGCGGGGGTCTTCCACAGATACGCAGTATTTT. The chain combines TRBV27 with TRBJ2-3, with 7 bases aligning to TRBD2. The V gene's germline CDR1 is MNHEY and CDR2 SMNVEV (reference sequence). Trimming removed 5 bases from V and 2 bases from J; junction bases left unmatched: 10. The CDR3 sequence is 16 residues long.